This passage covers 18 T cell receptor beta chains from one sample sequenced in a study of human T cells and chemical hapten exposure. Time point: pre-sensitization, week 0. Treatment: therapeutic diphenylcyclopropenone sensitization with weekly scalp DPC. MiXCR was run by TCRdb on the RACE reads, yielding one entry per CDR3 protein. The sample includes about 74,000 distinct CDR3 sequences, roughly 15% of them seen just once. The sequencing used whole blood, collected in connection with sensitization to the hapten diphenylcyclopropenone (DPC). The receptors were sampled from a woman aged 50 to 65 with alopecia areata. Some clones in this sample may be carry-over from other donors' samples.

The genes are TRBV28 and TRBJ2-7; TRBD1 aligns across 8 bases. The ends lost 6 bases at V and 0 bases at J; junction bases unmatched: 10. From germline, CDR1 is MDHEN and CDR2 SYDVKM. CDR3 size: 16 residues. The CDR3 reads CASSSPGQGTSYEQYF. DNA for the CDR3: TGTGCCAGCAGCTCACCCGGACAGGGAACCTCCTACGAGCAGTACTTC.

The chain links TRBV29-1 to TRBJ1-5, with no clear D. Germline lookup yields CDR1 SQVTM and CDR2 ANQGSEA. V gave up 4 bases and J gave up 0 bases, with 7 bases separating them. The length of the CDR3 is 13 residues. CDR3 loop: CSVASYSNQPQHF. CDR3 sequence (DNA): TGCAGCGTTGCCAGCTATAGCAATCAGCCCCAGCATTTT.

This clonotype has just a few counts. The V and J genes are TRBV6-5 and TRBJ2-7; 9 bases are shared with TRBD1. V shed 8 bases and J 5 bases; nucleotides not matched to a gene: 10. Germline V CDR1 and CDR2: MNHEY, SVGAGI. The CDR3 is 14 amino acids. The CDR3 DNA follows: TGTGCCAGCGGGGATGACAGGGGGGTCAACGAGCAGTACTTC. Residues: CASGDDRGVNEQYF.

The rearrangement uses TRBV7-9 and TRBJ2-5; 12 bases fit TRBD2. The CDR3 is made up of 16 amino acids. Losses at the gene ends were 6 bases for V and 2 bases for J; bases not matched to a gene: 7. Germline V gives CDR1 SEHNR, CDR2 FQNEAQ (reference sequence). The CDR3 DNA follows: TGTGCCAGCAGATCTGGACTAGCGGGAACACAAGAGACCCAGTACTTC. Encoded protein: CASRSGLAGTQETQYF.

The chain carries TRBV11-2 and TRBJ2-7; 8 nucleotides agree with TRBD1. Germline trimming cut 2 bases from V and 2 bases from J; bases unmatched to any gene: 11. The length of the CDR3 is 17 residues. Germline-derived CDR1 and CDR2 are SGHAT and FQNNGV. The CDR3 loop is CASSLPILGGQAYEQYF. The CDR3 DNA is TGTGCCAGCAGCTTACCGATCCTGGGGGGACAGGCCTACGAGCAGTACTTC.

The rearrangement links TRBV9 to TRBJ2-1, with D hard to call. The germline V and J ends were trimmed by 3 bases and 8 bases, with 6 bases remaining between them. Germline loops: CDR1 SGDLS, CDR2 YYNGEE. CDR3 size: 11 residues. CDR3 residues: CASSDIDEQFF. CDR3 coding DNA: TGTGCCAGCAGCGATATAGATGAGCAGTTCTTC.

This clonotype was seen a few times. This chain connects TRBV29-1 to TRBJ2-1, with TRBD2 matching over 10 bases. The length of the CDR3 is 14 residues. The germline V gene has CDR1 SQVTM and CDR2 ANQGSEA. The junction had 9 bases not matched to a gene; V was cut back by 3 bases and J by 10 bases. The CDR3 coding sequence is TGCAGCGTTGAGTTACTAGCGGGATTGTACGAGCAGTTCTTC. Encoded protein: CSVELLAGLYEQFF.

The V call is TRBV29-1, the J call TRBJ1-1; D might be TRBD1 (5 bases). From germline, CDR1 is SQVTM and CDR2 ANQGSEA. V was pared by 4 bases and J by 4 bases, with 16 bases between. The CDR3 length is 14 residues. DNA for the CDR3: TGCAGCGTTGGGTCAACGCAAGGGACCACTGAAGCTTTCTTT. Translation: CSVGSTQGTTEAFF.

This clonotype was counted between two and nine times. V usage is TRBV28 and J usage is TRBJ2-7, with 10 positions matching TRBD1. Germline V lookup: CDR1 MDHEN, CDR2 SYDVKM. This CDR3 has 15 amino acids. Losses at the gene ends were 5 bases for V and 6 bases for J; bases not matched to a gene: 10. The CDR3 protein is CASSPRGQGPPEQYF. CDR3 DNA: TGTGCCAGCAGTCCCAGGGGACAGGGGCCCCCCGAGCAGTACTTC.

The genes are TRBV18 and TRBJ1-1; D unclear. V lost 3 bases and J lost 0, with 11 bases in between. CDR1 and CDR2 from the germline V gene are KGHSH and LQKENI. This CDR3 region has 15 residues. The CDR3 nucleotides are TGTGCCAGCTCACCGGTGGTTCTGGTGAACACTGAAGCTTTCTTT. Encoded protein: CASSPVVLVNTEAFF.

The rearrangement links TRBV7-2 to TRBJ2-3; a possible D gene is TRBD2 (7 bases). The V end was cut by 4 bases, the J end by 2 bases, with 13 bases between. Germline V gene data show CDR1 as SGHTA and CDR2 as FQGNSA. The CDR3 extends over 15 amino acids. The CDR3 spells CASSSQGLPTDTQYF. CDR3 nucleotide sequence: TGTGCCAGCAGCTCACAGGGACTACCCACAGATACGCAGTATTTT.

The J gene is TRBJ1-6, the V gene TRBV7-2; D unresolved. Trimming removed 1 base from V and 9 bases from J, with 10 bases in between. Per the germline V gene, CDR1 is SGHTA and CDR2 is FQGNSA. This CDR3 region has 14 residues. This CDR3 is CASSLGAGPSPLHF. CDR3 bases: TGTGCCAGCAGCTTAGGAGCAGGCCCTTCACCCCTCCACTTT.

A few counts support this clonotype. The chain's CDR3 is CASSQLLSGTGDEKLFF. DNA of the CDR3: TGCGCCAGCAGCCAGCTTCTATCCGGGACAGGGGATGAAAAACTGTTTTTT. The genes are TRBV4-3 and TRBJ1-4; 10 bases match TRBD1. Germline V lookup: CDR1 LGHNA, CDR2 YSLEER. CDR3 length: 17 amino acids. V was pared by 3 bases and J by 6 bases, with 10 bases of the junction left unmatched.

The rearrangement links TRBV29-1 to TRBJ2-6; tentatively, D is TRBD1 (6 bases). This CDR3 contains 16 residues. Trimming shortened V by 4 bases and J by 0 bases, and 13 bases separated the two germline ends. Germline assignment: CDR1 SQVTM and CDR2 ANQGSEA. CDR3: CSVGALDSSGANVLTF. DNA of the CDR3: TGCAGCGTTGGGGCTTTGGACAGCTCTGGGGCCAACGTCCTGACTTTC. The whole variable domain, filled in from reference TRBV29-1 and TRBJ2-6, reads SAVISQKPSRDICQRGTSLTIQCQVDSQVTMMFWYRQQPGQSLTLIATANQGSEATYESGFVIDKFPISRPNLTFSTLTVSNMSPEDSSIYLCSVGALDSSGANVLTFGAGSRLTVL.

This clonotype was seen ten or more times. The CDR3 DNA is TGTGCCAGCAGCTTAAACCAAGACAATGAGCAGTTCTTC. Translating gives CASSLNQDNEQFF. The chain joins TRBV11-3 to TRBJ2-1; D unclear. The germline V and J ends were trimmed by 2 bases and 5 bases, with 7 bases remaining between them. Looked up from germline, CDR1 is SGHNT and CDR2 is YENEEA. The CDR3 has 13 residues.

The CDR3 is CSVPGQGPHNEQFF. The CDR3 DNA follows: TGCAGCGTTCCTGGACAGGGCCCACACAATGAGCAGTTCTTC. V usage is TRBV29-1 and J usage is TRBJ2-1; 8 nucleotides match TRBD1. V was pared by 5 bases and J by 5 bases, with 8 bases of the junction left unmatched. This CDR3 spans 14 amino acids. In germline, CDR1 is SQVTM, CDR2 ANQGSEA.

This clonotype occurred a few times. The V and J genes are TRBV20-1 and TRBJ2-3; maybe TRBD2 (6 bases). Germline V gives CDR1 DFQATT, CDR2 SNEGSKA (reference sequence). V shed 7 bases and J shed 5 bases, with 10 bases lying between them. This CDR3 is 11 amino acids long. CDR3 in DNA: TGCAGTGTGGCTAGCGAAGATACGCAGTATTTT. Its protein is CSVASEDTQYF.

V and J are TRBV28 and TRBJ1-5, with no clear D. With 6 bases removed from V and 1 base from J, the gap between germline ends came to 7 bases. There are 13 residues in the CDR3. Germline assignment: CDR1 MDHEN and CDR2 SYDVKM. In nucleotides, the CDR3 is TGTGCCAGCAGCTCCCCGAGCAATCAGCCCCAGCATTTT. Translating it yields CASSSPSNQPQHF.